The rows below give T cell receptor beta chains drawn from one sample of a study of T cell changes during pregnancy in multiple sclerosis. The method was immunoSEQ multiplex PCR; TCRdb's version includes in-frame clones alone and lacks a portion of them. The data hold 40,000 to 50,000 clones, with around nine tenths observed a single time. Specimen: CD8+ T cells from peripheral blood mononuclear cells, collected in the third trimester of pregnancy. These receptors all stem from a female donor with multiple sclerosis, enrolled in a pregnancy study. CDR3s include the opening cysteine and the closing phenylalanine or tryptophan. D genes are given only for firm matches.

j_gene	v_gene	d_gene	CDR3aa	CDR3nt
TRBJ2-3	TRBV27	TRBD1	CASSDRERDTQYF	TGTGCCAGCAGCGACAGGGAGCGAGATACGCAGTATTTT
TRBJ1-2	TRBV6-6	TRBD1	CASSRPTGGDGYTF	TGTGCCAGCAGCCGACCTACAGGGGGCGATGGCTACACCTTC
TRBJ1-6	TRBV4-3	NA	CASSQDGALLSPLHF	TGCGCCAGCAGCCAAGATGGAGCCTTGTTGTCACCCCTCCACTTT
TRBJ2-5	TRBV4-3	TRBD1	CASSPGTGVQETQYF	TGCGCCAGCAGCCCCGGGACAGGGGTACAAGAGACCCAGTACTTC
TRBJ1-1	TRBV7-9	NA	CASSFPSGAVLNTEAFF	TGTGCCAGCAGCTTTCCATCAGGGGCGGTGTTGAACACTGAAGCTTTCTTT
TRBJ1-4	TRBV19	NA	CASRTREIGEKLFF	TGTGCCAGTAGAACACGGGAGATCGGCGAAAAACTGTTTTTT
TRBJ2-1	TRBV28	NA	CASSSWTAEQFF	TGTGCCAGCAGTTCCTGGACTGCTGAGCAGTTCTTC
TRBJ2-1	TRBV7-9	NA	CASSSGEISYNEQFF	TGTGCCAGCAGCTCGGGAGAGATTTCCTACAATGAGCAGTTCTTC
TRBJ1-1	TRBV4-3	NA	CASSQGRENTEAFF	TGCGCCAGCAGCCAAGGACGGGAGAACACTGAAGCTTTCTTT
TRBJ2-2	TRBV19	NA	CASTTAGLMGTGELFF	TGTGCCAGTACTACCGCGGGTTTAATGGGCACCGGGGAGCTGTTTTTT